A single sample gave rise to the 22 T cell receptor beta chains below, sequenced in a study of glioma-infiltrating T cells. TCR alpha and beta CDR3 regions were amplified from RNA using iRepertoire nested multiplex PCR. TCRdb called the multiplex PCR reads again in MiXCR, with one record for every CDR3 protein. The table includes under 200,000 distinct CDR3 sequences, about 46% detected once. Material for sequencing was glioma tissue, nonneoplastic brain tissue, or PBMCs (not recorded which). Every receptor here comes from a human donor with low-grade glioma or glioblastoma, undergoing nonglioma brain surgery, or in good health (not recorded which).

In this sample, this clonotype turned up many times. The genes are TRBV7-6 and TRBJ2-3; no clear D. The V gene's germline CDR1 is SGHVS and CDR2 FNYEAQ. This CDR3 is built from 13 residues. Trimming removed 4 bases at V and 10 bases at J, with 15 bases between. The CDR3 is CASSSGPDSAQYF. The CDR3 DNA follows: TGTGCCAGCAGCTCCGGCCCCGACTCGGCGCAGTATTTT.

Regarding this clonotype: It may be a read error: a sequence one base away is much more abundant. CDR3 DNA sequence: TGTGCCAGCATCCTCCGGACTCCCTTGGGGGAGACCCAGTACTTC. Translated, it gives CASILRTPLGETQYF. The V gene is TRBV7-9, the J gene TRBJ2-5, with D maybe TRBD2 (5 bases). In germline, CDR1 is SEHNR, CDR2 FQNEAQ (reference sequence). The CDR3 covers 15 residues. V gave up 7 bases and J gave up 5 bases, with 20 bases separating them.

Concerning this clonotype: Being one base from a much bigger clone, this may be a read error. J is TRBJ2-3 and V is TRBV7-2; D is undetermined. CDR1 is SGHTA, CDR2 FQGNSA, per germline. The CDR3 covers 15 residues. CDR3 sequence reads: CASSQYSWSTDTQYF. In DNA form, the CDR3 reads TGCGCCAGCAGCCAATATTCATGGTCCACAGATACGCAGTATTTT.

Notes on this clonotype: This clone may be a read error of a much larger clone one base away. J is TRBJ2-5 and V is TRBV6-6, with 10 bases matching TRBD2. Germline values: CDR1 MNHNY, CDR2 SVGAGI (reference sequence). This CDR3 spans 19 amino acids. The CDR3 sequence: CASSYPRGLADDFQETEYF. The CDR3 nucleotides are TGTGCCAGCAGTTACCCGAGAGGACTAGCGGATGATTTCCAAGAGACCGAGTACTTC.

This clonotype was counted many times. CDR3 bases: TGCAGCAGCATAGGACTACCCGGACATGAGCAGTTCTTC. Protein sequence: CSSIGLPGHEQFF. The rearrangement joins TRBV20-1 to TRBJ2-1; D may be TRBD2 (6 bases). Germline V lookup: CDR1 DFQATT, CDR2 SNEGSKA (reference sequence). This CDR3 is 13 amino acids long.

As regards this clonotype: A read error is possible here, since a much larger clone lies one base away. The chain links TRBV20-1 to TRBJ2-7; 14 nucleotides line up with TRBD2. In germline, CDR1 is DFQATT, CDR2 SNEGSKA (reference sequence). With V trimmed by 5 bases and J by 6 bases, 9 bases remained unmatched. This CDR3 has 15 amino acids. The CDR3: CSADNGTSGSPEQYF. The CDR3 DNA reads TGCAGTGCTGACAACGGGACTAGCGGGAGTCCCGAGCAGTACTTC.

This clonotype was detected ten times or more. The V and J genes are TRBV20-1 and TRBJ1-2; TRBD1 is a possible D gene (5 bases). The CDR3 is made up of 12 amino acids. CDR1 is DFQATT and CDR2 is SNEGSKA in the germline V gene (reference sequence). As DNA, the CDR3 is TGCAGCGTTACAGGCGGTAACTATGGCTACACCTTC. It is translated as CSVTGGNYGYTF.

V usage is TRBV19 and J usage is TRBJ2-7, with D tentatively TRBD2 (6 bases). Trimming pared 2 bases from V and 2 bases from J, leaving 13 bases between. Per germline, CDR1 LNHDA and CDR2 SQIVND (reference sequence). There are 15 residues in the CDR3. The CDR3 reads CASSIHARGPYEQYF. The CDR3 DNA reads TGTGCCAGTAGTATACATGCGCGGGGTCCCTACGAGCAGTACTTC.

This clonotype was seen a handful of times. The rearrangement joins TRBV11-2 to TRBJ2-7; 7 bases line up with TRBD2. CDR1 and CDR2 from the germline V gene are SGHAT and FQNNGV. The CDR3 covers 15 residues. The ends lost 5 bases at V and 6 bases at J; junction bases unmatched: 13. CDR3 amino acids: CASSPTSRAAREQYF. The CDR3 bases are TGTGCCAGCAGCCCGACTAGCCGGGCCGCGCGCGAGCAGTACTTC.

This clonotype was detected many times. This chain joins TRBV20-1 and TRBJ1-1; TRBD1 is a possible D gene (5 bases). CDR1 is DFQATT and CDR2 is SNEGSKA in the germline V gene (reference sequence). Trimming took off 0 bases at V and 11 bases at J, with 10 bases between the two ends. This CDR3 comprises 11 residues. The CDR3 DNA follows: TGCAGTGCTAGAGATCAGGGATTTGCTTTCTTT. This sequence encodes CSARDQGFAFF.

On this clonotype itself: An end of the junction does not agree with germline; a read error may underlie this. The V gene is TRBV2, the J gene TRBJ1-5, with TRBD1 matching over 7 bases. CDR1 SNHLY and CDR2 FYNNEI come from the germline V gene. The CDR3 spans 15 residues. Here the CDR3 reads CARSATRDSNQHQHF. The DNA for the CDR3 is TGTGCCAGAAGTGCTACGCGGGACAGCAATCAGCACCAGCATTTT.

This clonotype was seen repeatedly, ten times or more. The V call is TRBV28, the J call TRBJ2-7; 8 bases map to TRBD2. CDR1 is MDHEN and CDR2 is SYDVKM in the germline V gene. The CDR3 consists of 15 residues. The V segment lost 5 bases and the J segment 3 bases; nucleotides outside the gene matches: 9. The CDR3 bases are TGTGCCAGCAGTCTATTGACTAGCGATGACTACGAGCAGTACTTC. Translating it yields CASSLLTSDDYEQYF.

Notes on this clonotype: One base away lies a much larger clone, so this may be a sequencing read error. The chain links TRBV2 to TRBJ1-4; D remains ambiguous. The CDR3 contains 12 residues. The germline V gene encodes CDR1 SNHLY and CDR2 FYNNEI. The CDR3 coding sequence is TGTGCCTCAAAAGAGACTACTGAAAAACTGTTTTTT. Its protein is CASKETTEKLFF.

Comment on this clonotype: This may come from a read error, since a much larger clone is one base off. This is likely a read error, given that the CDR3 carries no conserved phenylalanine or tryptophan at its end. Because the CDR3's place on the DNA is in doubt, the DNA is left out and the CDR3 is given as listed by TCRdb. The rearrangement uses TRBV20-1 and TRBJ1-4. The CDR3 is 15 residues long, ends included. The germline V gene has CDR1 DFQATT and CDR2 SNEGSKA (reference sequence). CDR3 protein: CSANPPGQELRKRFL.

Note on this clonotype: Being one base from a much bigger clone, this may be a read error. This chain links TRBV20-1 with TRBJ1-3; TRBD1 aligns across 7 bases. This CDR3 is 14 amino acids long. Germline CDR1 DFQATT, CDR2 SNEGSKA (reference sequence). CDR3 in amino acids: CSAPDRSSGNTICF. Written as DNA, the CDR3 is TGCAGTGCTCCGGACAGGTCCTCTGGAAACACCATATGTTTT.

This clonotype was counted ten times or more. The V gene is TRBV6-1, the J gene TRBJ1-4, with D perhaps TRBD1 (6 bases). From germline, CDR1 is MNHNS and CDR2 SASEGT. CDR3 length: 14 amino acids. Trimming shortened V by 6 bases and J by 0 bases, and 8 bases separated the two germline ends. The CDR3 sequence is CASRDSATNEKLFF. The CDR3 DNA sequence: TGTGCCAGCAGGGACAGTGCAACTAATGAAAAACTGTTTTTT.

With respect to this clonotype: The CDR3 end shows no conserved phenylalanine or tryptophan, and so a read error is likely. This chain joins TRBV5-4 and TRBJ2-5; D call uncertain. The germline gives CDR1 SGHNT, CDR2 YYREEE (reference sequence). V was pared by 1 base and J by 3 bases, with 10 bases between. The CDR3 totals 14 residues. CDR3 amino acids: CASSLFGREETQYL. CDR3 bases: TGTGCCAGCAGCTTGTTCGGCAGAGAAGAGACCCAGTACCTC.

V usage is TRBV6-6 and J usage is TRBJ2-7, with a tentative D call TRBD2 (6 bases). Trimming stripped 2 bases from V and 8 bases from J, with 19 bases between. This CDR3 is 15 amino acids long. Per germline, CDR1 MNHNY and CDR2 SVGAGI (reference sequence). The CDR3 loop reads CASSYGGNDSPKQYF. The CDR3, as DNA: TGTGCCAGCAGTTACGGGGGGAACGACAGCCCCAAGCAGTACTTC.

The rearrangement joins TRBV6-9 to TRBJ2-1; D not resolved. The CDR3 length is 19 residues. The germline CDR1 and CDR2 sequences are MNHGY and SVAAGI. The V gene lost 3 bases and the J gene lost 7 bases, with 28 bases spanning the gap. CDR3 protein: CASSYPRLAHDLRWNEQFF. CDR3 coding DNA: TGTGCCAGCAGTTACCCCCGGTTAGCCCACGATCTACGGTGGAATGAGCAGTTCTTC.

This clonotype was recorded many times. This CDR3 is CSASVDPVIYEQYF. The CDR3 bases are TGCAGTGCCAGCGTGGATCCGGTGATCTACGAGCAGTACTTC. This chain links TRBV20-1 with TRBJ2-7; D gene ambiguous. V was cut by 6 bases and J by 3 bases, with 18 bases left in between. The CDR3 is made up of 14 amino acids. Germline V lookup: CDR1 DFQATT, CDR2 SNEGSKA (reference sequence).

This chain joins TRBV19 and TRBJ2-1, with 7 bases that match TRBD2. The CDR3 extends over 16 amino acids. With 5 bases clipped from V and 0 bases from J, the junction kept 7 bases outside the gene matches. Germline CDR1 is LNHDA and CDR2 is SQIVND (reference sequence). CDR3 region: CASSWGPGGSYNEQFF. In DNA form, the CDR3 reads TGTGCCAGTAGTTGGGGTCCGGGAGGCTCCTACAATGAGCAGTTCTTC.

As regards this clonotype: This could be a read error, since a much larger clone is one nucleotide away. V gene TRBV15 combines with J gene TRBJ2-1; maybe TRBD1 (5 bases). The better agreement between TRBJ2-7 and the DNA end casts doubt on the J call. In germline, CDR1 is LNHNV, CDR2 YYDKDF (reference sequence). The CDR3 contains 16 residues. The CDR3 loop is CATSRVGAEGSYEQYF. CDR3 DNA sequence: TGTGCCACCAGCAGAGTTGGGGCGGAAGGCTCCTACGAGCAGTACTTC.